This TCR beta chain was sequenced in a study of vaccination and CD4 T cells after COVID-19. Study summary: Convalescent patients gave post-COVID blood a median approximately 100 days post-diagnosis, range 35 to 161. Overlapping spike peptides served as the stimulus for the cells. These peptides came from SARS-CoV-2 and from the common cold coronaviruses HCoV-NL63, HCoV-OC43 and HCoV-229E.

Documented treatment: roughly ten-day PBMC culture with coronavirus spike peptide pools or control peptides (ViraFEST assay). Pre-COVID-19 pandemic sampling (2011-2018) yielded the unexposed donor's CD4+ T cells. Negative selection enriched CD4+ T cells from cultures at roughly 10 days. Germline V gives CDR1 SGHDN, CDR2 FVKESK. The CDR3 has 13 amino acids. V lost 3 bases and J lost 13; bases outside the gene matches: 6. Concerning this clonotype itself: Its antigen remains unidentified.

Cultured CD4+ T-cell DNA underwent Oncomine TCR Beta short-read sequencing. DNA came from CD4+ T cells after culture. TCRdb reprocessed the PCR reads with MiXCR, giving one entry per CDR3 protein. Altogether thousands of distinct CDR3 sequences are present, roughly 43% being singletons, with the ten largest covering 30% to 45%. This clonotype was sampled from a human donor in good health. The gene calls are TRBV14 and TRBJ2-7; 13 nucleotides match TRBD2. Specimen: CD4+ T cells from blood, cultured in vitro. Here the CDR3 reads CASSQQLAGGSYF. The CDR3 DNA reads TGTGCCAGCAGCCAGCAACTAGCGGGAGGGAGCTACTTC.